This T cell receptor (beta chain) emerged from a study of blood T cell repertoires in COVID-19. On the study more broadly: Acute and convalescent COVID-19 samples came from the United States, Italy and Spain. In each case, the material was cDNA or gDNA derived from T cells, B-cell-depleted T cells, or PBMCs.

This clone was seen just once. The V gene's germline CDR1 is MNHEY and CDR2 SMNVEV (reference sequence). CDR3 length: 14 residues. Losses at the gene ends were 4 bases for V and 10 bases for J; bases not matched to a gene: 10. Authors' analysis steps: The assay estimated nucleated cells by amplifying reference gene primers. Clones were read by immunoSEQ multiplex PCR, and TCRdb kept only the in-frame ones, dropping some. Clone size and the V and J calls come from that table; the DNA yielded D and trimming. The profile covers roughly 200,000 clones, with about 88% appearing a single time and roughly 2.8% taken by the ten largest.

J is TRBJ1-5 and V is TRBV27; 7 positions agree with TRBD1. The TCR originated in a young woman who had recovered from COVID-19. The specimen sequenced was PBMCs or T cells enriched from blood (not recorded which). The CDR3 sequence is CASSSRQGVRPQHF. The DNA for the CDR3 is TGTGCCAGCAGTTCTCGACAGGGTGTGCGACCCCAGCATTTT.